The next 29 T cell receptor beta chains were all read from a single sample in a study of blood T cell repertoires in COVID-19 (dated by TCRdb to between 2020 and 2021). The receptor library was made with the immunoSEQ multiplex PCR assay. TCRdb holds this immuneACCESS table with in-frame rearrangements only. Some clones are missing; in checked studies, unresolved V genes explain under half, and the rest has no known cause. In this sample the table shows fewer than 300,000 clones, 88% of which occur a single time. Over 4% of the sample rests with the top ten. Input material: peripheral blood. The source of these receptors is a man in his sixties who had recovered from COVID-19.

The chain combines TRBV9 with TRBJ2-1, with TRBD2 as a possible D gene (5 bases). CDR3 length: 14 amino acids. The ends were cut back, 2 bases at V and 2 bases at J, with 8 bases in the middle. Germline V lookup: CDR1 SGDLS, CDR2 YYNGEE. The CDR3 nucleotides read TGTGCCAGCAGCGTGTCTAGCCCCTACAATGAGCAGTTCTTC. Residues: CASSVSSPYNEQFF.

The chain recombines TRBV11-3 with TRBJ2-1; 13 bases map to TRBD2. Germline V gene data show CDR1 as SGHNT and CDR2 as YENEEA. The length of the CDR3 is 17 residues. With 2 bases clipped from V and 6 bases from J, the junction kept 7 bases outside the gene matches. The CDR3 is CASSLRPTSGGANEQFF. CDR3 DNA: TGTGCCAGCAGCTTACGTCCAACTAGCGGGGGGGCCAATGAGCAGTTCTTC.

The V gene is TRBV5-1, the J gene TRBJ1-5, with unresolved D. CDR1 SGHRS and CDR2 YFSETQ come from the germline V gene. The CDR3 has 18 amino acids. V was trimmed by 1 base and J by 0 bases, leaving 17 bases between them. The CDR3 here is CASSLMFRLEDSNQPQHF. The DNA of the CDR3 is TGCGCCAGCAGCTTGATGTTTCGTTTAGAGGATAGCAATCAGCCCCAGCATTTT.

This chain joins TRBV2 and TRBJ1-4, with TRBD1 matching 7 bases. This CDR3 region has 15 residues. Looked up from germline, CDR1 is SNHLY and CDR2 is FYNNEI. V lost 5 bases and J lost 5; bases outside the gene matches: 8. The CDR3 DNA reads TGTGCCAGCAGTTTTGAAAAGGGGGCCAATGAAAAACTGTTTTTT. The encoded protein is CASSFEKGANEKLFF.

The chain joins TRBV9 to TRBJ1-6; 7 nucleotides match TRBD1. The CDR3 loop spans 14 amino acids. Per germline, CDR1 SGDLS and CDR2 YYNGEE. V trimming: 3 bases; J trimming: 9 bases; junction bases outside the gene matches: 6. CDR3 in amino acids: CASSGRQGGSPLHF. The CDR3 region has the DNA TGTGCCAGCAGCGGTAGACAGGGCGGTTCACCCCTCCACTTT.

CDR3 sequence reads: CASSLGVTGGRTYEQYF. In DNA form, the CDR3 reads TGTGCCAGCAGCTTAGGTGTGACAGGGGGCCGTACCTACGAGCAGTACTTC. The J gene is TRBJ2-7, the V gene TRBV7-9; 10 nucleotides line up with TRBD1. Germline-derived CDR1 and CDR2 are SEHNR and FQNEAQ (reference sequence). The length of the CDR3 is 17 residues. Unmatched junction bases numbered 8, after V lost 1 base and J lost 2 bases.

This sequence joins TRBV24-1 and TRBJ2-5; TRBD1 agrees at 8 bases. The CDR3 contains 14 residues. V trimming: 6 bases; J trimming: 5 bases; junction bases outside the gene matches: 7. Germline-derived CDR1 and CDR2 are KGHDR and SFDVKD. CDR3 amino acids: CATSPGRDRETQYF. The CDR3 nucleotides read TGTGCCACCAGTCCAGGCAGGGACAGGGAGACCCAGTACTTC.

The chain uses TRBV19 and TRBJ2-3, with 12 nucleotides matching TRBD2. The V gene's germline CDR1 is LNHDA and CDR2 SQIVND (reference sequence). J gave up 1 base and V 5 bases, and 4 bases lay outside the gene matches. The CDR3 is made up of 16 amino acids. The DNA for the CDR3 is TGTGCCAGTAGTCCCAGGACTAGCGGGGGCACAGATACGCAGTATTTT. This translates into CASSPRTSGGTDTQYF.

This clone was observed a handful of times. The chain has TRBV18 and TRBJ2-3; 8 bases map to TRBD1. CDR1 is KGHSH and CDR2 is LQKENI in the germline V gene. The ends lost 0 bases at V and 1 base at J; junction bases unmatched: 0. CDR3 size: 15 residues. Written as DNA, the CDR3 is TGTGCCAGCTCACCACCGGACAGGGGCACAGATACGCAGTATTTT. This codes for CASSPPDRGTDTQYF.

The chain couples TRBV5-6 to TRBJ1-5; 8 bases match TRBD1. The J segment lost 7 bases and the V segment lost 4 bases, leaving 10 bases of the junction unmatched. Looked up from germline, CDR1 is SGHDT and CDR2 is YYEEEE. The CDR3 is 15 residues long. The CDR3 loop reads CASSIGQGAGQPQHF. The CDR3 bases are TGTGCCAGCAGCATCGGACAGGGAGCAGGGCAGCCCCAGCATTTT.

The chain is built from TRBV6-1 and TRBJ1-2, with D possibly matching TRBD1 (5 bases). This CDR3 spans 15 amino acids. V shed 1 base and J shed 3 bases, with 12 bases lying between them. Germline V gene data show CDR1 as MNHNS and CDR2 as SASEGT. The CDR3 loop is CASSEGAGFYYGYTF. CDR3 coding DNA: TGTGCCAGCAGTGAAGGGGCAGGGTTTTACTATGGCTACACCTTC.

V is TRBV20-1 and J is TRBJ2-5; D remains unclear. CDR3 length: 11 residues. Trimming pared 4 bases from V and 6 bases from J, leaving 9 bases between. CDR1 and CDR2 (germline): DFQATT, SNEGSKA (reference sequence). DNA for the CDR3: TGCAGTGCTATGTTAGTTCAGACCCAGTACTTC. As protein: CSAMLVQTQYF.

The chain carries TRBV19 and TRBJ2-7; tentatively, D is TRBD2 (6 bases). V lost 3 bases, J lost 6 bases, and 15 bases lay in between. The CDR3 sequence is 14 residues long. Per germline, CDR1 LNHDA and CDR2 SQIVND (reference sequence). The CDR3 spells CASSMSGFIGEQYF. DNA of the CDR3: TGTGCCAGTAGTATGAGCGGGTTTATCGGCGAGCAGTACTTC.

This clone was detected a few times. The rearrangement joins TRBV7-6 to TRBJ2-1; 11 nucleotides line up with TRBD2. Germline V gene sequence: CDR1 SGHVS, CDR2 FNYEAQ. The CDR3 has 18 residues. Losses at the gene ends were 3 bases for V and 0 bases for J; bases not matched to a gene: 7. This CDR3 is CASSFGTSGGYSYNEQFF. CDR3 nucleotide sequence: TGTGCCAGCAGCTTCGGGACTAGCGGCGGCTACTCCTACAATGAGCAGTTCTTC.

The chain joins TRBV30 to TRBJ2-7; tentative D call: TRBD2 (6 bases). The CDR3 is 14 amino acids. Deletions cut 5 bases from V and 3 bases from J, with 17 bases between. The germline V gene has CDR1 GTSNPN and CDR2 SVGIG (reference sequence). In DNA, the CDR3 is TGTGCCTGGGCCGGTGGGGGGTCGGACTACGAGCAGTACTTC. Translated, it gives CAWAGGGSDYEQYF.

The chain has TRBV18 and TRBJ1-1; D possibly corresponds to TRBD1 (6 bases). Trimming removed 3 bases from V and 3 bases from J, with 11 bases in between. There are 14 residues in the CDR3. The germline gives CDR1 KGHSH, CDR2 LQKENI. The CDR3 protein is CASSPNTGYTEAFF. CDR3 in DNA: TGTGCCAGCTCACCCAATACAGGGTACACTGAAGCTTTCTTT.

CDR3 loop: CASSLGLAGGLDEQYF. CDR3 DNA: TGTGCCAGCAGCTTAGGACTAGCGGGGGGGTTGGACGAGCAGTACTTC. The V gene is TRBV7-8, the J gene TRBJ2-7; 14 nucleotides match TRBD2. Trimming removed 1 base from V and 5 bases from J; junction bases left unmatched: 4. Germline values: CDR1 SGHVS, CDR2 FQNEAQ. This CDR3 contains 16 residues.

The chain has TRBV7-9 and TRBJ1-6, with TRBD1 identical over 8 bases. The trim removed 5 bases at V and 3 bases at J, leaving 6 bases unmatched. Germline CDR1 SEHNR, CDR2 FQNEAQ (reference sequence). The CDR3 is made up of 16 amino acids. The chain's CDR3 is CASSPSDRGYNSPLHF. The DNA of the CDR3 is TGTGCCAGCAGCCCATCTGACAGGGGCTATAATTCACCCCTCCACTTT.

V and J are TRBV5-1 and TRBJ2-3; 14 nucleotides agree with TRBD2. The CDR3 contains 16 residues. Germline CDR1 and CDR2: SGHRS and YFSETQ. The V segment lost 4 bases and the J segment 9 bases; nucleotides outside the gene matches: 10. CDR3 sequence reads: CASSAVTSGGATTQYF. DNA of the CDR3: TGCGCCAGCAGCGCCGTGACTAGCGGGGGGGCAACAACGCAGTATTTT.

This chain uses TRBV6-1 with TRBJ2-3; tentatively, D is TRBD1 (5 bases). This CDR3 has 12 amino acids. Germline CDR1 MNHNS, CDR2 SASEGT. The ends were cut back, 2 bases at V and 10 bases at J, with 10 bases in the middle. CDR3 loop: CASSEWGHAQYF. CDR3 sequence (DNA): TGTGCCAGCAGTGAATGGGGCCATGCGCAGTATTTT.

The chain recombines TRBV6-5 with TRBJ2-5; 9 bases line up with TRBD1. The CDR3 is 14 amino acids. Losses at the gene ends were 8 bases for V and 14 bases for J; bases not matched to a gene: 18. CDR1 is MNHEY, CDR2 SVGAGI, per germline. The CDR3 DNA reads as TGTGCCAGCGAACGGGATTCGGGACAGGGTTATCGCTACTTC. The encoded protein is CASERDSGQGYRYF.

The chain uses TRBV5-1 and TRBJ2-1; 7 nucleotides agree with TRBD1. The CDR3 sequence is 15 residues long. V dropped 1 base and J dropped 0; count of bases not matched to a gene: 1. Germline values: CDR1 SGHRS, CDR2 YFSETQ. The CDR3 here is CASSLNRGSYNEQFF. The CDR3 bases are TGCGCCAGCAGCTTGAACAGGGGCTCCTACAATGAGCAGTTCTTC.

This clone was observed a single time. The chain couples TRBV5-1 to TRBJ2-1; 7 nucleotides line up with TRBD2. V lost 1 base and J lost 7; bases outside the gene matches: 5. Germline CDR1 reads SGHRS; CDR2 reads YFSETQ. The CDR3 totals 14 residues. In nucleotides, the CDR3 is TGCGCCAGCAGCTTGAGACTAGCAGAGAATGAGCAGTTCTTC. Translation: CASSLRLAENEQFF.

CDR3 in DNA: TGTGCCAGCAGTGAAGAGCGCTACTCTGGAAACACCATATATTTT. This gives the protein CASSEERYSGNTIYF. V gene TRBV6-1 combines with J gene TRBJ1-3; no clear D gene. Trimming removed 1 base from V and 0 bases from J, with 7 bases in between. The germline V gene encodes CDR1 MNHNS and CDR2 SASEGT. The CDR3 contains 15 residues.

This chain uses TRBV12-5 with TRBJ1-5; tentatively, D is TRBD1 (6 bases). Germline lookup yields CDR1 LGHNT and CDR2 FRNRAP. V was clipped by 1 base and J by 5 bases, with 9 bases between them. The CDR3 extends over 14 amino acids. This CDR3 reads CASGLDRAYQPQHF. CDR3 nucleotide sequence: TGTGCTAGTGGTTTGGACAGGGCTTATCAGCCCCAGCATTTT.

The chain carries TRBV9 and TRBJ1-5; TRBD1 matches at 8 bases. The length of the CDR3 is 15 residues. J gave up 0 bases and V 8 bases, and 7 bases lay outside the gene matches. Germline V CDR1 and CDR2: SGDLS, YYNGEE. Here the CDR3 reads CASGTGPYSNQPQHF. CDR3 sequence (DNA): TGTGCCAGTGGGACAGGCCCATATAGCAATCAGCCCCAGCATTTT.

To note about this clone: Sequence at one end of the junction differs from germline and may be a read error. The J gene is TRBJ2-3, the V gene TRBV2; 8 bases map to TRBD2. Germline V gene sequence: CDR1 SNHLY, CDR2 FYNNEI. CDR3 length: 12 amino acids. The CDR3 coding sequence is TGCGGGGGGGCCCCGGGCACAGATACGCAGTATTTT. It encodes CGGAPGTDTQYF.

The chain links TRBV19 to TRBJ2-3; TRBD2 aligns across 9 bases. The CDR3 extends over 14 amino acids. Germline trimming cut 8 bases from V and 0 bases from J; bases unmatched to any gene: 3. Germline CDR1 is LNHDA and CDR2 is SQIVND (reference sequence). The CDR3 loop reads CASALAGSTDTQYF. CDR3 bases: TGTGCCAGTGCGCTAGCGGGAAGCACAGATACGCAGTATTTT.

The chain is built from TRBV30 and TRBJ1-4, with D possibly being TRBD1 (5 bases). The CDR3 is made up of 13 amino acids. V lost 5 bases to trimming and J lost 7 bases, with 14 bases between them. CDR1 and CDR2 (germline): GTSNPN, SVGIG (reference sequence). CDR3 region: CAWAGGGGEKLFF. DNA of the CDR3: TGTGCCTGGGCGGGGGGTGGCGGTGAAAAACTGTTTTTT.